Each of the 20 T cell receptor beta chains below was sequenced from the same sample in a study of cytomegalovirus exposure and HLA in healthy donors. Researchers ran the PCR with 60 Vbeta and 13 Jbeta primers. Assay used: immunoSEQ multiplex PCR; TCRdb lists only in-frame clones, some missing. The table includes around 130,000 clones, roughly 85% detected once. The sequenced material came from PBMCs. These receptors originate from a boy between 10 and 17 years old in good health and CMV-seronegative.

This rearrangement joins TRBV15 to TRBJ2-3; 9 nucleotides align to TRBD2. The CDR3 spans 17 residues. Trimming removed 3 bases from V and 0 bases from J; junction bases left unmatched: 7. Germline CDR1 LNHNV, CDR2 YYDKDF (reference sequence). The CDR3 DNA reads as TGTGCCACCAGCAGGGGGGGCCTAGCGGGGAGCACAGATACGCAGTATTTT. This translates into CATSRGGLAGSTDTQYF. Full variable domain (outside the CDR3, taken from reference TRBV15 and TRBJ2-3): DAMVIQNPRYQVTQFGKPVTLSCSQTLNHNVMYWYQQKSSQAPKLLFHYYDKDFNNEADTPDNFQSRRPNTSFCFLDIRSPGLGDTAMYLCATSRGGLAGSTDTQYFGPGTRLTVL.

The genes are TRBV30 and TRBJ2-2, with 8 bases lining up with TRBD1. Germline V gene data show CDR1 as GTSNPN and CDR2 as SVGIG (reference sequence). This CDR3 has 15 residues. V lost 3 bases, J lost 0 bases, and 3 bases stayed unmatched. The CDR3 is CAWSSTGANTGELFF. CDR3 sequence (DNA): TGTGCCTGGAGCTCGACAGGGGCGAACACCGGGGAGCTGTTTTTT.

The rearrangement links TRBV30 to TRBJ2-1; 7 bases match TRBD2. V gave up 2 bases and J gave up 7 bases; unmatched junction bases: 2. Looked up from germline, CDR1 is GTSNPN and CDR2 is SVGIG (reference sequence). The CDR3 length is 12 residues. The CDR3, as DNA: TGTGCCTGGAGTCGGGAGGTAAATGAGCAGTTCTTC. The encoded protein is CAWSREVNEQFF.

V is TRBV6-5 and J is TRBJ1-2; D is unresolved. Trimming pared 11 bases from V and 10 bases from J, leaving 20 bases between. Germline CDR1 MNHEY, CDR2 SVGAGI. This CDR3 comprises 12 residues. The CDR3 loop is CAPESDPRAYTF. CDR3 nucleotides: TGTGCCCCCGAATCAGATCCCCGTGCCTACACCTTC.

The rearrangement joins TRBV5-1 to TRBJ2-2; 7 nucleotides line up with TRBD2. Germline V gene lookup returns CDR1 SGHRS and CDR2 YFSETQ. Trimming removed 5 bases from V and 7 bases from J; junction bases left unmatched: 11. This CDR3 contains 15 residues. The DNA for the CDR3 is TGCGCCAGCAGTTCGACTAGCAGAGGAATCGGGGAGCTGTTTTTT. This translates into CASSSTSRGIGELFF.

The chain recombines TRBV4-3 with TRBJ2-3; 7 bases agree with TRBD2. CDR1 and CDR2 from the germline V gene are LGHNA and YSLEER. The CDR3 contains 18 residues. The junction had 11 bases not matched to a gene; V was cut back by 1 base and J by 1 base. The CDR3 nucleotides are TGCGCCAGCAGCCAAGGAGTTCGGCGGGCGGGGGGCACAGATACGCAGTATTTT. Translating it yields CASSQGVRRAGGTDTQYF.

The chain couples TRBV5-4 to TRBJ2-2, with D perhaps TRBD2 (6 bases). V lost 4 bases to trimming and J lost 3 bases, with 13 bases between them. In germline, CDR1 is SGHNT, CDR2 YYREEE (reference sequence). CDR3 length equals 15 residues. CDR3 coding DNA: TGTGCCAGCAGCCTTGGAGGGCCAGACACCGGGGAGCTGTTTTTT. Encoded protein: CASSLGGPDTGELFF.

The chain combines TRBV27 with TRBJ2-7, with 9 positions matching TRBD1. V shed 5 bases and J 5 bases; nucleotides not matched to a gene: 4. Per germline, CDR1 MNHEY and CDR2 SMNVEV (reference sequence). This CDR3 comprises 13 residues. CDR3 DNA: TGTGCCAGCAGTGGGGGACAGGGTCACGAGCAGTACTTC. Translated: CASSGGQGHEQYF.

V and J are TRBV30 and TRBJ2-1, with 8 positions matching TRBD2. Losses at the gene ends were 2 bases for V and 9 bases for J; bases not matched to a gene: 15. The CDR3 runs to 16 residues. The germline V gene encodes CDR1 GTSNPN and CDR2 SVGIG (reference sequence). The chain's CDR3 is CAWSLRAGGLVGEQFF. The DNA of the CDR3 is TGTGCCTGGAGTCTTAGGGCGGGGGGACTGGTGGGTGAGCAGTTCTTC.

This chain links TRBV6-6 with TRBJ1-1, with 7 bases fitting TRBD1. The CDR3 runs 13 residues. Germline-derived CDR1 and CDR2 are MNHNY and SVGAGI (reference sequence). V was clipped by 6 bases and J by 6 bases; unmatched bases: 7. CDR3: CASSSRQGSEAFF. The CDR3 DNA sequence: TGTGCCAGCAGCTCGAGACAGGGATCTGAAGCTTTCTTT.

The chain couples TRBV11-2 to TRBJ1-2; possible D gene TRBD1, 6 bases. The CDR3 totals 16 residues. V gave up 5 bases and J gave up 6 bases, with 22 bases separating them. CDR1 and CDR2 from the germline V gene are SGHAT and FQNNGV. CDR3 region: CASSPTQGRKGDGYTF. Here the CDR3 DNA reads TGTGCCAGCAGCCCTACACAGGGTCGGAAGGGAGATGGCTACACCTTC.

The chain uses TRBV25-1 and TRBJ1-2, with D hard to call. V dropped 2 bases and J dropped 4 bases, with 14 bases sitting between them. Looked up from germline, CDR1 is MGHDK and CDR2 is SYGVNS. This CDR3 spans 15 amino acids. CDR3 region: CASSEVTSLSYGYTF. The CDR3 nucleotides are TGTGCCAGCAGTGAAGTTACTTCCCTGAGCTATGGCTACACCTTC.

The V gene is TRBV7-3, the J gene TRBJ1-1, with D hard to call. The CDR3 is made up of 13 amino acids. V dropped 10 bases and J dropped 4 bases, with 16 bases sitting between them. Germline CDR1 reads SGHTA; CDR2 reads FQGTGA. CDR3 bases: TGTGCCAATGTTTCGGTACTCGCCACTGAAGCTTTCTTT. Protein sequence: CANVSVLATEAFF.

This clone has just one count. The chain has TRBV5-6 and TRBJ1-2, with D possibly being TRBD1 (6 bases). There are 16 residues in the CDR3. Germline-derived CDR1 and CDR2 are SGHDT and YYEEEE. V lost 2 bases to trimming and J lost 2 bases, with 16 bases between them. The CDR3 loop is CASSLMPGALNYGYTF. CDR3 sequence (DNA): TGTGCCAGCAGCTTAATGCCAGGGGCCCTAAACTATGGCTACACCTTC. The complete variable domain, with remaining parts taken from reference TRBV5-6 and TRBJ1-2, reads DAGVTQSPTHLIKTRGQQVTLRCSPKSGHDTVSWYQQALGQGPQFIFQYYEEEERQRGNFPDRFSGHQFPNYSSELNVNALLLGDSALYLCASSLMPGALNYGYTFGSGTRLTVV.

The V call is TRBV9, the J call TRBJ2-3; D remains unclear. Germline CDR1 and CDR2: SGDLS and YYNGEE. Trimming left V 4 bases short and J 4 bases short, with 13 bases between. The CDR3 totals 14 residues. The CDR3 sequence: CASSPIEFPDTQYF. For the CDR3, the DNA is TGTGCCAGCAGCCCGATAGAGTTTCCAGATACGCAGTATTTT.

The V gene is TRBV14, the J gene TRBJ1-1; D not certain. CDR1 is SGHDN and CDR2 is FVKESK in the germline V gene. V gave up 1 base and J gave up 0 bases, with 3 bases separating them. This CDR3 has 13 residues. For the CDR3, the DNA is TGTGCCAGCAGCCAAGCCTTGAACACTGAAGCTTTCTTT. Translation: CASSQALNTEAFF.

This clone showed up just once. V is TRBV30 and J is TRBJ1-5; D ambiguous. The V end was cut by 0 bases, the J end by 3 bases, with 12 bases between. Germline lookup yields CDR1 GTSNPN and CDR2 SVGIG (reference sequence). The CDR3 loop spans 15 amino acids. The CDR3 spells CAWSVRGIINQPQHF. The DNA for the CDR3 is TGTGCCTGGAGTGTAAGAGGGATAATCAATCAGCCCCAGCATTTT. Together with reference TRBV30 and TRBJ1-5, the CDR3 gives the full variable domain: SQTIHQWPATLVQPVGSPLSLECTVEGTSNPNLYWYRQAAGRGLQLLFYSVGIGQISSEVPQNLSASRPQDRQFILSSKKLLLSDSGFYLCAWSVRGIINQPQHFGDGTRLSIL.

This clone occurred once. The rearrangement joins TRBV19 to TRBJ2-1, with TRBD1 as a possible D gene (5 bases). The germline V gene has CDR1 LNHDA and CDR2 SQIVND (reference sequence). Trimming shortened V by 4 bases and J by 8 bases, and 9 bases separated the two germline ends. There are 12 residues in the CDR3. As DNA, the CDR3 is TGTGCCAGTAGTACAATAGGGGATGAGCAGTTCTTC. Amino acids: CASSTIGDEQFF. The full variable domain, in which reference TRBV19 and TRBJ2-1 provide the parts outside the CDR3, is DGGITQSPKYLFRKEGQNVTLSCEQNLNHDAMYWYRQDPGQGLRLIYYSQIVNDFQKGDIAEGYSVSREKKESFPLTVTSAQKNPTAFYLCASSTIGDEQFFGPGTRLTVL.

The chain combines TRBV30 with TRBJ1-2; the D is unclear. The CDR3 is made up of 14 amino acids. The V end lost 2 bases, the J end lost 4 bases, and 14 bases lay between the germline ends. Germline V gene lookup returns CDR1 GTSNPN and CDR2 SVGIG (reference sequence). The CDR3 DNA sequence: TGTGCCTGGAGTACTTACGGGGTGACCTATGGCTACACCTTC. Protein product: CAWSTYGVTYGYTF.

The chain recombines TRBV25-1 with TRBJ1-1; 9 bases match TRBD1. Germline lookup yields CDR1 MGHDK and CDR2 SYGVNS. The CDR3 runs to 15 residues. The V gene end was trimmed by 2 bases and the J gene end by 1 base; junction bases not matched to a gene: 2. CDR3 residues: CASSEAGQGNTEAFF. In DNA form, the CDR3 reads TGTGCCAGCAGTGAAGCGGGACAGGGGAACACTGAAGCTTTCTTT.